This entry features one TCR beta chain sequence. This sample was included in a study of control samples from healthy donors and cancer patients. TCRdb keeps only in-frame clones here, not all; method: immunoSEQ multiplex PCR. This sample has some 120,000 clones, with more than 80% found just once. CDR3 length: 13 amino acids. The V end lost 9 bases, the J end lost 1 base, and 12 bases lay between the germline ends. This TCR was recovered from a middle-aged man in good health. The rearrangement links TRBV12-3 or TRBV12-4 to TRBJ1-2, with no clear D. The sequencing input was blood. CDR3 protein: CASQSRNNYGYTF. The CDR3 DNA reads TGTGCCAGTCAATCCCGGAATAACTATGGCTACACCTTC.